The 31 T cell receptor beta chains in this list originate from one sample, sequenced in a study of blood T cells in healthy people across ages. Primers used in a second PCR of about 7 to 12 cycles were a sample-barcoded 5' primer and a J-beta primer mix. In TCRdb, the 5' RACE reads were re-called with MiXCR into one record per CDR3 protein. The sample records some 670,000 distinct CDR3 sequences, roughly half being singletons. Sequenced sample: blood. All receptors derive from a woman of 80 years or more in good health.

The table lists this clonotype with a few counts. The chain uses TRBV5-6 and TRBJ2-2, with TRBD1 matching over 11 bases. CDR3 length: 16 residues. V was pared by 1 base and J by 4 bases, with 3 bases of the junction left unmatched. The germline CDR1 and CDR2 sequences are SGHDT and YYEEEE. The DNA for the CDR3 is TGTGCCAGCAGCTTGAGGACAGGGGGCGGCACCGGGGAGCTGTTTTTT. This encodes CASSLRTGGGTGELFF.

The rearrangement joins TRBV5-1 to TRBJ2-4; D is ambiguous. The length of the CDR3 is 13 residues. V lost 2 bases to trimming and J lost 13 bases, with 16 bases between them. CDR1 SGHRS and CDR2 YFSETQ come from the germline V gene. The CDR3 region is CASSFRPSEEQYF. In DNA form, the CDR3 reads TGCGCCAGCAGCTTCAGGCCCAGTGAGGAGCAGTACTTC.

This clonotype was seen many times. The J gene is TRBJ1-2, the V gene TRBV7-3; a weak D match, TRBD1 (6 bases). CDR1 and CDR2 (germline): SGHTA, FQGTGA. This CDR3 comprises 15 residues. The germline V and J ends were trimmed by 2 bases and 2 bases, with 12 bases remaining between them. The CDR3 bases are TGTGCCAGCAGCTTAGAAGGGACACTGAACTATGGCTACACCTTC. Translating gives CASSLEGTLNYGYTF.

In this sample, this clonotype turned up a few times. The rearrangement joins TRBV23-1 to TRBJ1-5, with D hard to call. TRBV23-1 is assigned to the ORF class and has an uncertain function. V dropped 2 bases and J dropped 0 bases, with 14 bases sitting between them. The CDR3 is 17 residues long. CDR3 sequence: CASSQRQESHSNQPQHF. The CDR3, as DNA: TGCGCCAGCAGTCAACGCCAGGAATCACATAGCAATCAGCCCCAGCATTTT.

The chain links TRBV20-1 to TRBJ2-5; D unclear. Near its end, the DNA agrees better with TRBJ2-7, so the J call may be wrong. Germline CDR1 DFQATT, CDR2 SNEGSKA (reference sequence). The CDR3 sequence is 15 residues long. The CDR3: CSAVAPPGSTYEQYF. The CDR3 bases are TGCAGTGCCGTGGCCCCACCTGGTTCAACCTACGAGCAGTACTTC.

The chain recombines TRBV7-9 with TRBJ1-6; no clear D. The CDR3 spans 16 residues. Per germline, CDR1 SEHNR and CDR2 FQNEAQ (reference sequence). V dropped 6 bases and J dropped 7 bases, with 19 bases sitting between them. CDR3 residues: CASRSRFGRWNSPLHF. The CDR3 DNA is TGTGCCAGCAGATCTCGATTTGGCCGTTGGAATTCACCCCTCCACTTT.

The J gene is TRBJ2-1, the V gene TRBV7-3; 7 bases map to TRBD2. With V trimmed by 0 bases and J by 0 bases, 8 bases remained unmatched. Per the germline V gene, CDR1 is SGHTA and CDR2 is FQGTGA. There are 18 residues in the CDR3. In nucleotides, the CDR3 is TGTGCCAGCAGCTTAACGATGACGGGGGGTAGCTCCTACAATGAGCAGTTCTTC. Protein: CASSLTMTGGSSYNEQFF.

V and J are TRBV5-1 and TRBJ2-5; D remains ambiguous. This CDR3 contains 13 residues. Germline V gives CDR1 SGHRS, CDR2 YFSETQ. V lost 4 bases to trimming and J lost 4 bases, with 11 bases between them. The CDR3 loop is CASSEHWPETQYF. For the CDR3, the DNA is TGCGCCAGCAGCGAACATTGGCCAGAGACCCAGTACTTC.

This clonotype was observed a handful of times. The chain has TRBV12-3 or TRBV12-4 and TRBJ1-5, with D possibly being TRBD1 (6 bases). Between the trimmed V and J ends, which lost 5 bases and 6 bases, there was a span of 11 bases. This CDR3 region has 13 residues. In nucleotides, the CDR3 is TGTGCCAGCAGTACAGGGCCCCGTCAGCCCCAGCATTTT. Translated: CASSTGPRQPQHF.

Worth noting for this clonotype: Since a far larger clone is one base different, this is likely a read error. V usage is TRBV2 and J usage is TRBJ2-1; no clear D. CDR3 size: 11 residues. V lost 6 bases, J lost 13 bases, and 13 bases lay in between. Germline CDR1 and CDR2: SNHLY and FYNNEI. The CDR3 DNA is TGTGCCAGCAGCCCTCTGGAGACCCAGTTCTTC. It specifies CASSPLETQFF.

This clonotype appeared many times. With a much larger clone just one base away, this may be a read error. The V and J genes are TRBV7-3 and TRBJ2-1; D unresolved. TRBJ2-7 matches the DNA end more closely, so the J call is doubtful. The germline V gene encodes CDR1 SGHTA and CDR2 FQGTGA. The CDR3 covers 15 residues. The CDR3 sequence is CASSLGSSSYNEQYF. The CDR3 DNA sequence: TGTGCCAGCAGCTTAGGGTCCTCTTCCTACAATGAGCAGTACTTC.

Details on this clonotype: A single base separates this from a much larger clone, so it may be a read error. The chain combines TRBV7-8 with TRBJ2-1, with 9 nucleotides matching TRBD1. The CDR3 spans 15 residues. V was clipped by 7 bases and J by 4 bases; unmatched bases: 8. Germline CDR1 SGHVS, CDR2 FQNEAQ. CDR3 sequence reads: CASNFPGTGYNEQFF. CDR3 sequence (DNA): TGTGCCAGCAACTTCCCCGGGACAGGGTACAATGAGCAGTTCTTC.

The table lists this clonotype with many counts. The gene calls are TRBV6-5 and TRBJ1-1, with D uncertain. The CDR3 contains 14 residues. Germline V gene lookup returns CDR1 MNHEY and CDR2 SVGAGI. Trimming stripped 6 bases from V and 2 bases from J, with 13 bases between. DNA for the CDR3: TGTGCCAGCAGAGCCGTTGGCGGCAACACTGAAGCTTTCTTT. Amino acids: CASRAVGGNTEAFF.

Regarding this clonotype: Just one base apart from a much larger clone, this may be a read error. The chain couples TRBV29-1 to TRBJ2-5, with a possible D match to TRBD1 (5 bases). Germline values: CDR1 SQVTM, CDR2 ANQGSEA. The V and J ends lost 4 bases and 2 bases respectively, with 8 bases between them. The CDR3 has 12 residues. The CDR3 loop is CSVGGRQETQYF. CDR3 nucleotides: TGCAGCGTTGGGGGCAGACAAGAGACCCAGTACTTC.

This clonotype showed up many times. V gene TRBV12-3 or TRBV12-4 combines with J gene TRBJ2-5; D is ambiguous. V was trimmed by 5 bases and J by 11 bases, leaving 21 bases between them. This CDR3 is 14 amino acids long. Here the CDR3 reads CASSPSTVYSEQYF. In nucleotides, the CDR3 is TGTGCCAGCAGTCCTTCGACGGTGTACTCAGAGCAGTACTTC.

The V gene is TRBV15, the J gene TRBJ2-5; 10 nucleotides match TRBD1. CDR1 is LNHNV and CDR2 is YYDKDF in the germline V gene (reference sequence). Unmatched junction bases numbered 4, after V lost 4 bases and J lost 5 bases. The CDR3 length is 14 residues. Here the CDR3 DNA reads TGTGCCACCAGCAAGACAGGGGGCGAGGAGACCCAGTACTTC. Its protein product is CATSKTGGEETQYF.

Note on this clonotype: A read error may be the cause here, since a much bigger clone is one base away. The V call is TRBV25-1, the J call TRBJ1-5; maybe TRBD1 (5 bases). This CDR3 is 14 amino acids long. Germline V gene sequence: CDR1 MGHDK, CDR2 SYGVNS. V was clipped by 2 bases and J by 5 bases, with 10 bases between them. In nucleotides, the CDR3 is TGTGCCAGCAGTGAAAGAGGGGCCCATCAGCCCCAGCATTTT. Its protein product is CASSERGAHQPQHF.

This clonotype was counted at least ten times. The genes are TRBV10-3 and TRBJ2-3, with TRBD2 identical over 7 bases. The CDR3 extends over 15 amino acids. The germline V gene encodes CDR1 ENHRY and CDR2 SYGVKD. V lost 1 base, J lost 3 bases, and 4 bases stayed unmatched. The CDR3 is CAISEWTRVTDTQYF. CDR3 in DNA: TGTGCCATCAGTGAGTGGACTAGGGTGACAGATACGCAGTATTTT.

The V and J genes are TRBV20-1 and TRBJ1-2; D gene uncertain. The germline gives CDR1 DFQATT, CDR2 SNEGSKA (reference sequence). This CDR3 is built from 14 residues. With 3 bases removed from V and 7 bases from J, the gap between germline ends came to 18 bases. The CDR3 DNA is TGCAGTGCTAGTAGAGAGGGAGCGGGTCTTGGCTACACCTTC. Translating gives CSASREGAGLGYTF.

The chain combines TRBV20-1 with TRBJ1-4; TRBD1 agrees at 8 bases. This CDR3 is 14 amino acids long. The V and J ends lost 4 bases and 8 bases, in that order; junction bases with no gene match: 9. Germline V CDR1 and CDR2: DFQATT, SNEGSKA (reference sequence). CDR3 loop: CSATRQGLREKLFF. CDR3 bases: TGCAGTGCTACCCGACAGGGGTTACGAGAAAAACTGTTTTTT.

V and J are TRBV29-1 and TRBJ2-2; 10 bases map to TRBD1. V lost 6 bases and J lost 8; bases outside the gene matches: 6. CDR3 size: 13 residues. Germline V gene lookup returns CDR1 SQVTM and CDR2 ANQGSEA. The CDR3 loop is CSVETGGPGELFF. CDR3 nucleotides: TGCAGCGTCGAGACAGGGGGCCCGGGGGAGCTGTTTTTT.

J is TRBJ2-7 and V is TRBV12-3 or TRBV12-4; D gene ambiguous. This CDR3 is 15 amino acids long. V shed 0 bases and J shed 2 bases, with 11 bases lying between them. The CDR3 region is CASSLALAATYEQYF. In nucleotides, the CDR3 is TGTGCCAGCAGTTTAGCGTTGGCAGCAACCTACGAGCAGTACTTC.

The CDR3 DNA is TGCAGTGCCCGTTCGGGGGGCAGGGAGGCAGATACGCAGTATTTT. This gives the protein CSARSGGREADTQYF. The rearrangement joins TRBV20-1 to TRBJ2-3; D possibly corresponds to TRBD2 (7 bases). This CDR3 is built from 15 residues. V gave up 6 bases and J gave up 4 bases, with 20 bases separating them. Germline V gives CDR1 DFQATT, CDR2 SNEGSKA (reference sequence).

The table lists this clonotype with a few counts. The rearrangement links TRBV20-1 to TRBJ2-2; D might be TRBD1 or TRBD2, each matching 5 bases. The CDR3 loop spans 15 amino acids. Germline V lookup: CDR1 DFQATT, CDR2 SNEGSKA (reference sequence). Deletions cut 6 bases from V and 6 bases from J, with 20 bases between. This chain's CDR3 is CSARGPRDGAGELFF. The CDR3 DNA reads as TGCAGTGCACGAGGGCCCAGGGATGGGGCCGGGGAGCTGTTTTTT.

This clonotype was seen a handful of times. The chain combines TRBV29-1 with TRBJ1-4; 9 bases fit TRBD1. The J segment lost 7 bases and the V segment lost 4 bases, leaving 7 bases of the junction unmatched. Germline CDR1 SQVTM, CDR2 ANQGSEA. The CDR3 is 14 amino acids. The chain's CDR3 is CSVVSSTGGEKLFF. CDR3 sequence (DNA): TGCAGCGTTGTTTCTTCGACAGGGGGTGAAAAACTGTTTTTT.

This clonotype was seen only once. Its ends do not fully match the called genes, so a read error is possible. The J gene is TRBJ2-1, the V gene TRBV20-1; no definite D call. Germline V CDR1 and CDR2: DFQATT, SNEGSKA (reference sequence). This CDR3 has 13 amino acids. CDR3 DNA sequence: TGCAGTGCTAGACAGAGCTCCTACAGTGAGCGGTTCTTC. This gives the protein CSARQSSYSERFF.

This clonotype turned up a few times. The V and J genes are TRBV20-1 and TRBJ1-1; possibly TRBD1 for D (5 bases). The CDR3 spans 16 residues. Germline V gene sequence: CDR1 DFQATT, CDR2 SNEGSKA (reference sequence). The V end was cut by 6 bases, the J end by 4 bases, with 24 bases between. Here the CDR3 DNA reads TGCAGTGCCGCCGGAGGGGCAGGGTTGGGAGGCACTGAAGCTTTCTTT. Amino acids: CSAAGGAGLGGTEAFF.

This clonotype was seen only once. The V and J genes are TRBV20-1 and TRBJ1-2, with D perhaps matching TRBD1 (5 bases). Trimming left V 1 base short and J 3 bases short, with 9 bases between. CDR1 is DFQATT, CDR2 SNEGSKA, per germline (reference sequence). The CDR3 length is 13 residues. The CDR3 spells CSARAGFDYGYTF. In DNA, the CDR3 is TGCAGTGCTAGAGCAGGGTTTGACTATGGCTACACCTTC.

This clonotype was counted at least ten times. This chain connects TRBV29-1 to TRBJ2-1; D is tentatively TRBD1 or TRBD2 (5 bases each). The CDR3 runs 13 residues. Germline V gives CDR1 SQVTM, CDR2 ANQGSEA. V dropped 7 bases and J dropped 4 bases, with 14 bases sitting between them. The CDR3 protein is CSGRDPRYNEQFF. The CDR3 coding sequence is TGCAGCGGCCGGGACCCGCGGTACAATGAGCAGTTCTTC.

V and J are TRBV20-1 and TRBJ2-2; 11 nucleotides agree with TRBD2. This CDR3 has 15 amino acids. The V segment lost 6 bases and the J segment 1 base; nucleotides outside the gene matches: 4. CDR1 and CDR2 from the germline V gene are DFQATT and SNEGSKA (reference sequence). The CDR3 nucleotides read TGCAGTGCCATAGCGGGAGGGCGGAACACCGGGGAGCTGTTTTTT. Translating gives CSAIAGGRNTGELFF.

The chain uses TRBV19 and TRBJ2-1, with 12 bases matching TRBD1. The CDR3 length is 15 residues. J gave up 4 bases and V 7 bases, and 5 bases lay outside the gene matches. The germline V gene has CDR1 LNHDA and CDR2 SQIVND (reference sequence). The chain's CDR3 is CASNRDRGLYNEQFF. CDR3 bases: TGTGCCAGTAACCGGGACAGGGGGCTTTACAATGAGCAGTTCTTC.